Below are 10 T cell receptor beta chains sequenced from a single sample in a study of regulatory T cells in long-lasting Graves disease. Building the TCR beta libraries relied on iRepertoire HTBI primers, and CDR3 regions underwent Arm-PCR. TCRdb re-called the multiplex PCR reads with MiXCR, one entry per CDR3 protein. The sample includes roughly 490,000 distinct CDR3 sequences, roughly 22% seen only once; the top ten take roughly 14%. Time point reported: persistent/refractory GD, antithyroid drugs over 5 years with positive TRAb. RNA isolated from PBMCs was used to make the TCR library. Specimen: peripheral blood mononuclear cells (PBMCs), collected when the disease was refractory, from a patient treated with antithyroid drugs. The receptors shown here come from a female donor with Graves disease.

This clonotype has ten or more counts. The J gene is TRBJ1-4, the V gene TRBV28; D gene unclear. The V end lost 2 bases, the J end lost 5 bases, and 12 bases lay between the germline ends. The CDR3 totals 15 residues. Germline V lookup: CDR1 MDHEN, CDR2 SYDVKM. CDR3 protein: CASSLDANQNEKLFF. CDR3 sequence (DNA): TGTGCCAGCAGTTTAGATGCCAACCAAAATGAAAAACTGTTTTTT.

This clonotype occurred many times. The V and J genes are TRBV7-8 and TRBJ1-1; the D is unclear. The CDR3 runs 16 residues. The germline gives CDR1 SGHVS, CDR2 FQNEAQ. V lost 2 bases and J lost 0, with 13 bases in between. This CDR3 reads CASSLRRSSMNTEAFF. In nucleotides, the CDR3 is TGTGCCAGCAGCTTAAGGCGTTCGAGCATGAACACTGAAGCTTTCTTT.

This clonotype was counted only a few times. The V gene is TRBV7-9, the J gene TRBJ1-4; TRBD1 might be the D (6 bases). CDR3 length equals 17 residues. Trimming cost V 1 base and J 7 bases, with 19 bases left between them. The V gene's germline CDR1 is SEHNR and CDR2 FQNEAQ (reference sequence). The CDR3 DNA reads as TGTGCCAGCAGCTTAGGGGGGACCGGGACAACGGGTGAAAAACTGTTTTTT. Residues: CASSLGGTGTTGEKLFF. Together with reference TRBV7-9 and TRBJ1-4, the CDR3 gives the full variable domain: DTGVSQNPRHKITKRGQNVTFRCDPISEHNRLYWYRQTLGQGPEFLTYFQNEAQLEKSRLLSDRFSAERPKGSFSTLEIQRTEQGDSAMYLCASSLGGTGTTGEKLFFGSGTQLSVL.

With respect to this clonotype: This may be a read error: a much more frequent sequence differs by one nucleotide. Here the CDR3 reads CASSYPGAYEQYF. CDR3 DNA: TGTGCCAGCAGTTACCCGGGGGCCTACGAGCAGTACTTC. The rearrangement links TRBV6-2 or TRBV6-3 to TRBJ2-7; possible D gene TRBD2, 6 bases. This CDR3 comprises 13 residues. Trimming removed 2 bases at V and 2 bases at J, with 7 bases between. Germline assignment: CDR1 MNHEY and CDR2 SVGEGT.

The chain carries TRBV14 and TRBJ2-4, with D hard to call. Trimming cost V 0 bases and J 7 bases, with 7 bases left between them. Germline V CDR1 and CDR2: SGHDN, FVKESK. This CDR3 has 13 residues. CDR3 sequence: CASSQDLRNIQYF. CDR3 DNA: TGTGCCAGCAGCCAAGATTTAAGGAACATTCAGTACTTC. The variable domain in full, with the rest retrieved from reference TRBV14 and TRBJ2-4, is EAGVTQFPSHSVIEKGQTVTLRCDPISGHDNLYWYRRVMGKEIKFLLHFVKESKQDESGMPNNRFLAERTGGTYSTLKVQPAELEDSGVYFCASSQDLRNIQYFGAGTRLSVL.

This clonotype was seen at least ten times. J is TRBJ2-7 and V is TRBV28; the D is unclear. V dropped 6 bases and J dropped 3 bases, with 12 bases sitting between them. The CDR3 totals 13 residues. Per germline, CDR1 MDHEN and CDR2 SYDVKM. This CDR3 reads CASSPPDSYEQYF. CDR3 coding DNA: TGTGCCAGCAGCCCACCGGATAGCTACGAGCAGTACTTC. The variable domain in full, with the rest retrieved from reference TRBV28 and TRBJ2-7, is DVKVTQSSRYLVKRTGEKVFLECVQDMDHENMFWYRQDPGLGLRLIYFSYDVKMKEKGDIPEGYSVSREKKERFSLILESASTNQTSMYLCASSPPDSYEQYFGPGTRLTVT.

The sample holds a few counts of this clonotype. The chain couples TRBV11-2 to TRBJ2-1, with D possibly matching TRBD2 (5 bases). The CDR3 is made up of 14 amino acids. Trimming took off 5 bases at V and 6 bases at J, with 14 bases between the two ends. CDR1 is SGHAT, CDR2 FQNNGV, per germline. The CDR3 nucleotides read TGTGCCAGCAGCCCGCGATGGGAGCTCAATGAGCAGTTCTTC. Its translation: CASSPRWELNEQFF.

The sample holds many counts of this clonotype. V and J are TRBV28 and TRBJ2-2, with D possibly matching TRBD1 (5 bases). Trimming stripped 1 base from V and 4 bases from J, with 13 bases between. This CDR3 contains 16 residues. The germline V gene has CDR1 MDHEN and CDR2 SYDVKM. Written as DNA, the CDR3 is TGTGCCAGCAGTTTATCCCAGGGATTGGGCACCGGGGAGCTGTTTTTT. Amino acid sequence: CASSLSQGLGTGELFF.

The genes are TRBV20-1 and TRBJ1-2, with D perhaps matching TRBD1 (5 bases). Trimming pared 6 bases from V and 5 bases from J, leaving 16 bases between. In germline, CDR1 is DFQATT, CDR2 SNEGSKA (reference sequence). The CDR3 loop spans 13 amino acids. The CDR3 loop is CSAPTEGVYGYTF. The CDR3 coding sequence is TGCAGTGCACCTACTGAAGGGGTATATGGCTACACCTTC.

The chain employs TRBV14 and TRBJ1-1, with 7 bases lining up with TRBD1. V shed 2 bases and J 6 bases; nucleotides not matched to a gene: 9. Germline CDR1 is SGHDN and CDR2 is FVKESK. This CDR3 region has 15 residues. The CDR3 DNA reads TGTGCCAGCAGCCAACGACAGGGCGTAAGGGCTGAAGCTTTCTTT. Protein sequence: CASSQRQGVRAEAFF. Looking up the rest from reference TRBV14 and TRBJ1-1 gives the full variable domain: EAGVTQFPSHSVIEKGQTVTLRCDPISGHDNLYWYRRVMGKEIKFLLHFVKESKQDESGMPNNRFLAERTGGTYSTLKVQPAELEDSGVYFCASSQRQGVRAEAFFGQGTRLTVV.